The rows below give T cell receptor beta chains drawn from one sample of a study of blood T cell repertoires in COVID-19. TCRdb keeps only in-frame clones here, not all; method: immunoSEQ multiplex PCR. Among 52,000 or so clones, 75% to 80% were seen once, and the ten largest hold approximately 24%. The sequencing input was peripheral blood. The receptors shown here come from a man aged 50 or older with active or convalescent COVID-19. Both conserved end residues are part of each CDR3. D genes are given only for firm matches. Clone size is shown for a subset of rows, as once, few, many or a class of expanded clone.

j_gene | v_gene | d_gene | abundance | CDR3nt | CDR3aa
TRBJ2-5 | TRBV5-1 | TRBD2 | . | TGCGCCAGCAGCGTGACGGGAGGGCCAGAGACCCAGTACTTC | CASSVTGGPETQYF
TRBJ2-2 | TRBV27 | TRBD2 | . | TGTGCCACCCGCGGGACTAGCGGGTACGGGGAGCTGTTTTTT | CATRGTSGYGELFF
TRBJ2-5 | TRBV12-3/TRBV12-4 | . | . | TGTGCCAGCAGCGGAGGAGAGACCCAGTACTTC | CASSGGETQYF
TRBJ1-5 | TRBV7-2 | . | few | TGTGCCAGCAGCTTAGGGAGACAGCCGAATCAGCCCCAGCATTTT | CASSLGRQPNQPQHF
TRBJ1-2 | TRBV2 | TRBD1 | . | TGTGCCAGCAGTCCGGGACAGGGGGCGTTCGACTATGGCTACACCTTC | CASSPGQGAFDYGYTF
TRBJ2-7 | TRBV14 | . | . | TGTGCCAGCAGCCATACGGACGAGCAGTACTTC | CASSHTDEQYF
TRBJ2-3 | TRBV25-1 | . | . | TGTGCCAGCAGTGGGGGACTCCCGCCAGATACGCAGTATTTT | CASSGGLPPDTQYF
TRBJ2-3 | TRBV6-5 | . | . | TGTGCCAGCCAGCGGGTTTCTAGCACAGATACGCAGTATTTT | CASQRVSSTDTQYF
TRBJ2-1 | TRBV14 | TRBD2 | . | TGTGCCAGCTCCCTGATGGGCGGGGGGGCTGTTAATGAGCAGTTCTTC | CASSLMGGGAVNEQFF
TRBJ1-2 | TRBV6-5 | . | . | TGTGCCAGCAGTAGTCAGGGGACCTATGGCTACACCTTC | CASSSQGTYGYTF
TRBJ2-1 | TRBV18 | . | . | TGTGCCAGCTCCTCCGGGGTCAGTACTAATGAGCAGTTCTTC | CASSSGVSTNEQFF
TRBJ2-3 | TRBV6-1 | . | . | TGTGCCAGCAGTGAACCTCCCCTACATACGCAGTATTTT | CASSEPPLHTQYF
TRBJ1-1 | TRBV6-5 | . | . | TGTGCCAGCAGGACCGACGGAGCGAACACTGAAGCTTTCTTT | CASRTDGANTEAFF
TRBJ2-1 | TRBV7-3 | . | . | TGTGCCAGCAGCTGGGGGCCCTACAATGAGCAGTTCTTC | CASSWGPYNEQFF
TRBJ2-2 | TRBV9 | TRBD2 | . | TGTGCCAGCAGGACTAGCGGGAGAACCGGGGAGCTGTTTTTT | CASRTSGRTGELFF
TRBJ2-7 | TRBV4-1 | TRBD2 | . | TGCGCCAGCAGCCAAGAGCTAGCGGGGACCTACGAGCAGTACTTC | CASSQELAGTYEQYF
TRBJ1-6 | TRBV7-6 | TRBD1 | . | TGTGCCAGCAGCGACAGGGGGGGTCCCCTCCACTTT | CASSDRGGPLHF
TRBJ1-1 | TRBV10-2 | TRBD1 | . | TGCGCCAGCAGGACGGGACAGCTCACTGAAGCTTTCTTT | CASRTGQLTEAFF
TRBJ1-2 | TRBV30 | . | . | TGTGCCTGGAGTGTAGGAGGCGGGGGAGAATATGGCTACACCTTC | CAWSVGGGGEYGYTF
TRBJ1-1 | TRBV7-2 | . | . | TGTGCCAGCAGCCAAATGGGGGGAACGAACACTGAAGCTTTCTTT | CASSQMGGTNTEAFF
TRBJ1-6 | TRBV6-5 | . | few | TGTGCCAGCAGTTACGATCCCAGGAATTCACCCCTCCACTTT | CASSYDPRNSPLHF
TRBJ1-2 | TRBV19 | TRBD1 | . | TGTGCCAGTACCCCGGGACAGATATATGGCTACACCTTC | CASTPGQIYGYTF
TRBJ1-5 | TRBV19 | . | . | TGTGCCAGTAGTTCCTCGCACCGGAGTCAGCCCCAGCATTTT | CASSSSHRSQPQHF